The rows below give T cell receptor beta chains drawn from one sample of a study of memory CD4+ T cells and cytomegalovirus serostatus. Assay used: immunoSEQ multiplex PCR; TCRdb lists only in-frame clones, some missing. The table records roughly 64,000 clones, approximately 80% of them present only once. The sequenced material came from memory CD4+ T cells from blood. The receptors originated from an adult in good health and CMV-seronegative. Both conserved end residues are part of each CDR3.

v_call cdr3_aa
TRBV7-9 CASSLDRSGQGGKLFF
TRBV7-3 CASSLGGSGGETQYF
TRBV2 CASSTGVKNTEAFF
TRBV6-1 CASRYRGRGETQYF
TRBV7-9 CASSSRESRTGDEKLFF
TRBV6-1 CASRAGADTQYF
TRBV13 CASSFVRTLEKLFF
TRBV10-3 CAISLGLAKETQYF
TRBV7-3 CASSLFQPQNTGELFF
TRBV27 CASSLWGQQETQYF
TRBV5-3 CARSLVGGRGTEAFF
TRBV19 CASSRGAGANVLTF